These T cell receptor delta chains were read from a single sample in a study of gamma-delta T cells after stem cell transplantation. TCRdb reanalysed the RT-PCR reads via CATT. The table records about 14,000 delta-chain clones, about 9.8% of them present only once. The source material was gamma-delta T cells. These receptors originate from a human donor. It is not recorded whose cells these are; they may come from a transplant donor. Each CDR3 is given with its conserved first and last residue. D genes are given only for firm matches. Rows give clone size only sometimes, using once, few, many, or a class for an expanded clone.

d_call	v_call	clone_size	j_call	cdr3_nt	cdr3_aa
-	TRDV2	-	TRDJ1	TGTGCCTGTGACTCCATGCCTACGCCCAAGAGGGGGACCTCCCTGTACACCGATAAACTCATCTTT	CACDSMPTPKRGTSLYTDKLIF
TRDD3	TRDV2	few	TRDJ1	TGTGCCTGTGACATAGTGGGGGATACGCGTGTCACCGATAAACTCATCTTT	CACDIVGDTRVTDKLIF
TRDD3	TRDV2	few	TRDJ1	TGTGCCTGTGACCCTATCGGCCTTACTACGGATGAGGGTACTGGGGGATACGGTAAACTCATCTTT	CACDPIGLTTDEGTGGYGKLIF
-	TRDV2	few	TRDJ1	TGTGCCTGTGACACCGTCCAAACCCCCAACTCCTATAAACTCATCTTT	CACDTVQTPNSYKLIF
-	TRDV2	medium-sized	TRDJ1	TGTGCCTGTGACACCGTAGTGGGGACACGGAGTAAACTCATCTTT	CACDTVVGTRSKLIF
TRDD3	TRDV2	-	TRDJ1	TGTGCCTGTGACACTAGGGGTAGGGGCTGGGGGAGGTGGCGGTACACGGATAAACTCATCTTT	CACDTRGRGWGRWRYTDKLIF
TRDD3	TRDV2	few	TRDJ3	TGTGCCTGTGACCACGCTGGGGGTTTTAAAGACTCCTGTGACACCCGCCAGATGTTTTTC	CACDHAGGFKDSCDTRQMFF
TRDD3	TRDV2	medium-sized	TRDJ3	TGTGCCTGTGACACCGTACTGGGGGATACTCGGGACACCCGACAGATGTTTTTC	CACDTVLGDTRDTRQMFF
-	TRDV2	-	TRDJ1	TGTGCCTGTGACACCGTTATGGCTAAGAAGGTGGATAGAAACGATAAACTCATCTTT	CACDTVMAKKVDRNDKLIF
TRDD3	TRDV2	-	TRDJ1	TGTGCCTGTGACAGGGTGGGGGATACTGGAACGACGGATAAACTCATCTTT	CACDRVGDTGTTDKLIF
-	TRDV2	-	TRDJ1	TGTGCCTGTGACACCCTCGTGTACGCCCTTTACCCCGAGAAACTCATCTTT	CACDTLVYALYPEKLIF
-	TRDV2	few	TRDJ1	TGTGCCTGTGACAAGCGGGGGGAGGGAGGCTACACCGATAAACTCATCTTT	CACDKRGEGGYTDKLIF
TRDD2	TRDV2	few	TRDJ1	TGTGCCTGTGACACCGGCCATATTCCTACGTCTCCTGGTCTCACTACGCGCGATACACTCATCTTT	CACDTGHIPTSPGLTTRDTLIF
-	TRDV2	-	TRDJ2	TGTGCCTGTGACCCCCTCCCTGCCCAGACCGCACACCTCTTCTTT	CACDPLPAQTAHLFF
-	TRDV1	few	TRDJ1	TGTGCTCTTGGGGAAAGAGGTTGCCGACCCTCCTGGTGGGACAGCGATAAACTCATCTTT	CALGERGCRPSWWDSDKLIF
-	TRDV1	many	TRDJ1	TGTGCTAGTGGGAAACGAAGCACATGTCGGGCGGCCGATAAACTCATCTTT	CASGKRSTCRAADKLIF
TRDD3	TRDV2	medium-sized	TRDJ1	TGTGCCTGTGACATAGTGGGGGATCCGCTCTCTTACACCGATAAACTCATCTTT	CACDIVGDPLSYTDKLIF
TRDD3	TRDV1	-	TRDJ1	TGTGCTCTTGGGGAACTAAAAGGGTTTCCTCGGTACTGGGGGGGAGATAAACTCATCTTT	CALGELKGFPRYWGGDKLIF
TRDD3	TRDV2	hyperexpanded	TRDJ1	TGTGCCTGTGACACCCTAAAATTACTGGGGGATACGACCGATAAACTCATCTTT	CACDTLKLLGDTTDKLIF
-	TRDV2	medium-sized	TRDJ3	TGTGCCTGTGACACCGGTATCCCCAGCTCCTGGGACACCCGACAGATGTTTTTC	CACDTGIPSSWDTRQMFF
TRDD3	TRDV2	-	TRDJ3	TGCGCCTGTGACACTCCCGATGGGGGATCTTCCTCCTGGGACACCCGACAGATGTTTTTC	CACDTPDGGSSSWDTRQMFF